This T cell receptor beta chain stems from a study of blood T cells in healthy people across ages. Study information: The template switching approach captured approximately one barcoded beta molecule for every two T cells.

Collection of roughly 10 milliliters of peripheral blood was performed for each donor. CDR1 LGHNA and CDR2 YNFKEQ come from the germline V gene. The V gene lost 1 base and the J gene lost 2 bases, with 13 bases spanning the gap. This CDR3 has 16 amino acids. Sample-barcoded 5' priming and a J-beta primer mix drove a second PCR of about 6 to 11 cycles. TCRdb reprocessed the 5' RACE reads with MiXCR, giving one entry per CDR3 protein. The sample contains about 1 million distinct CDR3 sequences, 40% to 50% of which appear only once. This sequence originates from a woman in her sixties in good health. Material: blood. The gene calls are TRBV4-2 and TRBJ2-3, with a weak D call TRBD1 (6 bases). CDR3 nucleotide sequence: TGTGCCAGCAGCCAAGGTGGGGGCGGAACCACAGATACGCAGTATTTT. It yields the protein CASSQGGGGTTDTQYF.